One and the same sample provided the 18 T cell receptor beta chains below, sequenced in a study of cytomegalovirus exposure and HLA in healthy donors. Using immunoSEQ multiplex PCR, the repertoire was profiled, and TCRdb retains in-frame clones only, with some absent. The sample consists of some 64,000 clones, approximately 97% of them appearing once. The sample taken for sequencing was PBMCs. The receptors stem from a woman aged 18-29 years in good health and CMV-seropositive.

The CDR3 nucleotides are TGTGCCAGCAGCCTAGGACAGGCCGACAATGAGCAGTTCTTC. Translation: CASSLGQADNEQFF. The chain uses TRBV7-9 and TRBJ2-1, with 7 nucleotides matching TRBD1. The length of the CDR3 is 14 residues. Trimming cost V 5 bases and J 5 bases; bases outside gene matches: 6. CDR1 is SEHNR and CDR2 is FQNEAQ in the germline V gene (reference sequence).

The chain employs TRBV10-2 and TRBJ2-3, with TRBD2 matching over 10 bases. Germline-derived CDR1 and CDR2 are WSHSY and SAAADI. Trimming took 6 bases from V and 1 from J; bases not matched to a gene: 4. This CDR3 contains 15 residues. CDR3 region: CASRPGTSGTDTQYF. CDR3 sequence (DNA): TGCGCCAGCAGACCGGGGACTAGCGGCACAGATACGCAGTATTTT.

This rearrangement joins TRBV5-6 to TRBJ1-6, with D possibly matching TRBD1 (6 bases). In germline, CDR1 is SGHDT, CDR2 YYEEEE. This CDR3 is 19 amino acids long. V lost 4 bases and J lost 0, with 20 bases in between. The CDR3 DNA reads as TGTGCCAGCAGCGAGTTGGGGGGGGCGACGAGCTCCTATAATTCACCCCTCCACTTT. Its translation: CASSELGGATSSYNSPLHF. Full variable domain (rest looked up from reference TRBV5-6 and TRBJ1-6): DAGVTQSPTHLIKTRGQQVTLRCSPKSGHDTVSWYQQALGQGPQFIFQYYEEEERQRGNFPDRFSGHQFPNYSSELNVNALLLGDSALYLCASSELGGATSSYNSPLHFGNGTRLTVT.

The J gene is TRBJ2-3, the V gene TRBV6-5; possibly TRBD2 for D (5 bases). Germline V gene lookup returns CDR1 MNHEY and CDR2 SVGAGI. Deletions cut 0 bases from V and 0 bases from J, with 10 bases between. The CDR3 has 16 residues. CDR3 nucleotides: TGTGCCAGCAGTTACTCAGGGAGCCCTAGCACAGATACGCAGTATTTT. Amino acids: CASSYSGSPSTDTQYF.

The chain employs TRBV7-9 and TRBJ2-5; 7 bases are a match to TRBD1. Germline CDR1 is SEHNR and CDR2 is FQNEAQ (reference sequence). The CDR3 is made up of 15 amino acids. Germline trimming cut 2 bases from V and 3 bases from J; bases unmatched to any gene: 6. The CDR3 coding sequence is TGTGCCAGCAGCTTAAACAGGGGCGCAGAAGAGACCCAGTACTTC. Translating gives CASSLNRGAEETQYF.

The chain carries TRBV5-8 and TRBJ2-7, with D possibly matching TRBD1 (6 bases). Trimming cost V 3 bases and J 2 bases, with 15 bases left between them. CDR3 length: 15 residues. Looked up from germline, CDR1 is SGHTS and CDR2 is YDEGEE. Here the CDR3 reads CASSSHRRGTYEQYF. In nucleotides, the CDR3 is TGTGCCAGCAGCTCCCATCGCAGGGGAACCTACGAGCAGTACTTC.

This chain joins TRBV7-9 and TRBJ2-2, with D possibly being TRBD1 (5 bases). CDR1 SEHNR and CDR2 FQNEAQ come from the germline V gene (reference sequence). V was clipped by 1 base and J by 4 bases, with 10 bases between them. The CDR3 contains 15 residues. The chain's CDR3 is CASSLDRLGTGELFF. Written as DNA, the CDR3 is TGTGCCAGCAGCTTAGACAGGCTGGGCACCGGGGAGCTGTTTTTT.

This chain joins TRBV7-9 and TRBJ2-7; no clear D gene. This CDR3 has 12 amino acids. Per the germline V gene, CDR1 is SEHNR and CDR2 is FQNEAQ (reference sequence). Trimming took 8 bases from V and 6 from J, leaving 14 bases between them. The CDR3 reads CASRRGTGEQYF. CDR3 DNA sequence: TGTGCCAGCCGAAGAGGAACTGGCGAGCAGTACTTC.

This sequence joins TRBV6-6 and TRBJ1-2; D is ambiguous. Germline CDR1 MNHNY, CDR2 SVGAGI (reference sequence). Trimming took 2 bases from V and 13 from J, leaving 20 bases between them. The CDR3 runs to 14 residues. For the CDR3, the DNA is TGTGCCAGCAGTTACACCCTGGAGGGCGGTGTGAGCACCTTC. This codes for CASSYTLEGGVSTF.

J is TRBJ1-4 and V is TRBV7-2; 7 bases agree with TRBD1. There are 14 residues in the CDR3. The germline V gene has CDR1 SGHTA and CDR2 FQGNSA. The J segment lost 8 bases and the V segment lost 1 base, leaving 4 bases of the junction unmatched. The CDR3 DNA is TGTGCCAGCAGCTTAGTTAGGGGGCAAGAAAAACTGTTTTTT. Translating it yields CASSLVRGQEKLFF.

The rearrangement links TRBV4-1 to TRBJ2-7; no firm D call. CDR1 and CDR2 (germline): MGHRA, YSYEKL. Trimming took off 1 base at V and 1 base at J, with 8 bases between the two ends. The CDR3 contains 14 residues. DNA for the CDR3: TGCGCCAGCAGCCAAGCCGCAGATTCCTACGAGCAGTACTTC. This gives the protein CASSQAADSYEQYF.

V is TRBV6-1 and J is TRBJ2-1; tentatively, D is TRBD1 (6 bases). The V and J ends lost 9 bases and 2 bases respectively, with 11 bases between them. Germline V CDR1 and CDR2: MNHNS, SASEGT. This CDR3 has 13 residues. The CDR3 DNA is TGTGCCAGTCAGGGGCCCCCCTACAATGAGCAGTTCTTC. Translating gives CASQGPPYNEQFF.

The genes are TRBV5-4 and TRBJ2-5, with a possible D match to TRBD2 (6 bases). The length of the CDR3 is 14 residues. The ends were cut back, 0 bases at V and 3 bases at J, with 9 bases in the middle. From germline, CDR1 is SGHNT and CDR2 YYREEE (reference sequence). The CDR3 DNA reads TGTGCCAGCAGCTTGGCGACGGGAGAAGAGACCCAGTACTTC. It yields the protein CASSLATGEETQYF.

The CDR3 loop reads CASSSGREANTEAFF. As DNA, the CDR3 is TGTGCCAGCAGTTCGGGCAGGGAAGCGAACACTGAAGCTTTCTTT. The rearrangement uses TRBV28 and TRBJ1-1; the D gene is possibly TRBD1 (5 bases). Germline V gene sequence: CDR1 MDHEN, CDR2 SYDVKM. V gave up 4 bases and J gave up 1 base, with 13 bases separating them. The CDR3 has 15 residues.

The chain joins TRBV9 to TRBJ2-3; 14 nucleotides align to TRBD2. V lost 4 bases, J lost 5 bases, and 9 bases stayed unmatched. The CDR3 sequence is 17 residues long. Germline values: CDR1 SGDLS, CDR2 YYNGEE. The CDR3 DNA sequence: TGTGCCAGCAGCACGGGGACTAGCGGGAGCTCGGTAGATACGCAGTATTTT. Residues: CASSTGTSGSSVDTQYF.

This rearrangement joins TRBV10-3 to TRBJ1-1, with 8 nucleotides matching TRBD1. Germline V gives CDR1 ENHRY, CDR2 SYGVKD. This CDR3 is built from 14 residues. V dropped 4 bases and J dropped 6; count of bases not matched to a gene: 7. CDR3 loop: CAISGQGAGAEAFF. The DNA for the CDR3 is TGTGCCATCAGTGGTCAGGGGGCAGGAGCTGAAGCTTTCTTT.

The V call is TRBV27, the J call TRBJ2-1; perhaps TRBD2 as D (6 bases). In germline, CDR1 is MNHEY, CDR2 SMNVEV (reference sequence). V lost 7 bases, J lost 6 bases, and 16 bases lay in between. The CDR3 covers 14 residues. The CDR3 protein is CASTESGTPNEQFF. The CDR3 bases are TGTGCCAGCACTGAATCAGGGACTCCCAATGAGCAGTTCTTC.

This chain joins TRBV30 and TRBJ2-2, with 7 bases identical to TRBD2. The CDR3 spans 17 residues. CDR1 is GTSNPN and CDR2 is SVGIG in the germline V gene (reference sequence). Losses at the gene ends were 3 bases for V and 5 bases for J; bases not matched to a gene: 15. The CDR3 is CAWSRGFAGAHTGELFF. The CDR3 region has the DNA TGTGCCTGGAGCCGTGGGTTCGCGGGAGCACATACCGGGGAGCTGTTTTTT. Variable domain in full (rest from reference TRBV30 and TRBJ2-2): SQTIHQWPATLVQPVGSPLSLECTVEGTSNPNLYWYRQAAGRGLQLLFYSVGIGQISSEVPQNLSASRPQDRQFILSSKKLLLSDSGFYLCAWSRGFAGAHTGELFFGEGSRLTVL.